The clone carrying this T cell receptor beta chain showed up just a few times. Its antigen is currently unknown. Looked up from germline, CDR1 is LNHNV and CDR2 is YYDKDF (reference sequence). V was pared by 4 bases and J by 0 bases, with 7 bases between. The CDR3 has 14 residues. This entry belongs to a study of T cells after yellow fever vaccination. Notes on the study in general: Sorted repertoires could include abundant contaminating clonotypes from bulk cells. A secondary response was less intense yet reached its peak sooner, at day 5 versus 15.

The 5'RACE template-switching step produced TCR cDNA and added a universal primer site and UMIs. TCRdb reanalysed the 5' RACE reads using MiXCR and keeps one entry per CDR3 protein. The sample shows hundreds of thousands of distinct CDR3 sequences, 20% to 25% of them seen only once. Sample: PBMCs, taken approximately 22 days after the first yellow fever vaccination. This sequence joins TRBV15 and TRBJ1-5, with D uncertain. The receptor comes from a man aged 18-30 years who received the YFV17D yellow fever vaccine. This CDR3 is CATSKYGSNQPQHF. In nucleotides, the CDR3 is TGTGCCACCAGCAAATACGGTAGCAATCAGCCCCAGCATTTT.